The 8 T cell receptor beta chains reported below all come from one sample, sequenced in a study of blood T cell repertoires in COVID-19. The protocol was immunoSEQ multiplex PCR, while the TCRdb copy is restricted to in-frame clones and leaves out a portion. The sample comprises 200,000 to 250,000 clones, about four fifths of which are singletons, and approximately 2.5% rests with the top ten. Sequenced material: peripheral blood. The receptors originated from a woman aged 60-75 years with acute or convalescent COVID-19.

This clone was counted between two and nine times. The identical CDR3 is also encoded by other nucleotide sequences in the sample. This chain links TRBV19 with TRBJ1-5, with 7 positions matching TRBD1. This CDR3 has 15 residues. Looked up from germline, CDR1 is LNHDA and CDR2 is SQIVND (reference sequence). The V gene end was trimmed by 2 bases and the J gene end by 2 bases; junction bases not matched to a gene: 3. This CDR3 reads CASSILGTGNQPQHF. Written as DNA, the CDR3 is TGTGCCAGTAGTATACTCGGGACAGGCAATCAGCCCCAGCATTTT.

This clone was seen more than once but under ten times. The chain couples TRBV5-4 to TRBJ1-1; TRBD1 matches 7 bases. CDR1 SGHNT and CDR2 YYREEE come from the germline V gene (reference sequence). After removal of 2 bases from V and 1 base from J, the junction contained 5 bases not matched to a gene. This CDR3 contains 15 residues. The chain's CDR3 is CASSFDRAGNTEAFF. The DNA of the CDR3 is TGTGCCAGCAGCTTCGACAGGGCGGGGAACACTGAAGCTTTCTTT.

The table lists this clone with a few counts. The J gene is TRBJ2-7, the V gene TRBV25-1; the D gene is possibly TRBD1 (6 bases). The germline V gene encodes CDR1 MGHDK and CDR2 SYGVNS. This CDR3 comprises 13 residues. Trimming stripped 5 bases from V and 2 bases from J, with 10 bases between. CDR3 protein: CASSRGQPYEQYF. In DNA, the CDR3 is TGTGCCAGCAGTAGGGGACAACCCTACGAGCAGTACTTC.

This sequence joins TRBV19 and TRBJ1-1, with 7 bases fitting TRBD1. Germline CDR1 LNHDA, CDR2 SQIVND (reference sequence). The CDR3 contains 18 residues. V trimming: 6 bases; J trimming: 1 base; junction bases outside the gene matches: 17. CDR3 DNA sequence: TGTGCCAGTAGGTTTGGGACAGCTCATCTAGTTAAGAACACTGAAGCTTTCTTT. Protein sequence: CASRFGTAHLVKNTEAFF.

The chain couples TRBV28 to TRBJ1-5; 8 positions agree with TRBD1. Germline trimming cut 6 bases from V and 0 bases from J; bases unmatched to any gene: 7. The CDR3 length is 16 residues. The V gene's germline CDR1 is MDHEN and CDR2 SYDVKM. CDR3 DNA sequence: TGTGCCAGCAGGGAATGGACAGGGAATAGCAATCAGCCCCAGCATTTT. Its protein product is CASREWTGNSNQPQHF.

In its sample, this clone was seen a few times. The chain links TRBV11-2 to TRBJ2-3; 8 positions agree with TRBD1. Germline V lookup: CDR1 SGHAT, CDR2 FQNNGV. The CDR3 has 14 amino acids. After removal of 2 bases from V and 6 bases from J, the junction contained 4 bases not matched to a gene. CDR3 bases: TGTGCCAGCAGCTTAAACAGGGGGGCCGATACGCAGTATTTT. Its translation is CASSLNRGADTQYF.

This chain connects TRBV18 to TRBJ2-3; 7 bases are a match to TRBD2. The CDR3 consists of 15 residues. The J segment lost 5 bases and the V segment lost 2 bases, leaving 7 bases of the junction unmatched. Germline CDR1 reads KGHSH; CDR2 reads LQKENI. Here the CDR3 reads CASSPRPRGRDTQYF. CDR3 coding DNA: TGTGCCAGCTCACCAAGGCCGCGGGGGAGAGATACGCAGTATTTT. Based on the CDR3 plus reference TRBV18 and TRBJ2-3, the full variable domain is NAGVMQNPRHLVRRRGQEARLRCSPMKGHSHVYWYRQLPEEGLKFMVYLQKENIIDESGMPKERFSAEFPKEGPSILRIQQVVRGDSAAYFCASSPRPRGRDTQYFGPGTRLTVL.

DNA for the CDR3: TGTGCCAGCAGTCCTACGGAGAACTATGGCTACACCTTC. This encodes CASSPTENYGYTF. The V gene is TRBV6-5, the J gene TRBJ1-2; D gene unclear. In germline, CDR1 is MNHEY, CDR2 SVGAGI. CDR3 size: 13 residues. Trimming took 5 bases from V and 2 from J, leaving 9 bases between them.